The sequence of this T cell receptor (beta chain) was determined in a study of identifying expanded T cells in peripheral blood. Study observations and caveats: Across healthy donors, higher total template counts meant significantly greater approximately two-week count variance. Differentially abundant clones: 0.95 to 1.5 between replicates, 16.4 at two to three weeks, 19 to 20 at four.

No infections or other immune events were documented during collection. Clones were sequenced by immunoSEQ multiplex PCR, and TCRdb holds only the in-frame ones, with some missing. Altogether around 56,000 clones are present, under 85% being singletons, with the ten largest covering approximately 15%. Details on this clone: Its cognate antigen is unknown.

The receptor was isolated from a person aged 18 to 70 in good health. The sequencing input was blood.

The CDR3, as DNA: TGTGCCAGCAGCTTAAAATTTAACACTGAAGCTTTCTTT. Translation gives CASSLKFNTEAFF. The V gene is TRBV11-2, the J gene TRBJ1-1, with no clear D. V shed 2 bases and J shed 2 bases, with 6 bases lying between them. In germline, CDR1 is SGHAT, CDR2 FQNNGV. The CDR3 extends over 13 amino acids.